This passage covers 5 T cell receptor beta chains from one sample sequenced in a study of sequential checkpoint blockade in melanoma. Profiling relied on immunoSEQ multiplex PCR, and the TCRdb table lists in-frame clones only, not all of them. The sample has 3,500 or so clones, 60% to 70% seen once. Indicated treatment: randomized to nivolumab then ipilimumab (arm A) or the reverse (arm B). This sample comprised CD8+ T cells sorted from blood (inferred from file names), obtained from a patient given nivolumab and ipilimumab in sequence. Receptors were obtained from a human donor with melanoma.

The CDR3 loop is CASSIHFTEAFF. For the CDR3, the DNA is TGTGCCAGTAGTATCCACTTCACTGAAGCTTTCTTT. The chain has TRBV19 and TRBJ1-1; D remains ambiguous. Germline values: CDR1 LNHDA, CDR2 SQIVND (reference sequence). The V end was cut by 3 bases, the J end by 4 bases, with 6 bases between. The CDR3 has 12 residues.

This chain connects TRBV15 to TRBJ2-1; D ambiguous. The CDR3 sequence is 12 residues long. Germline V lookup: CDR1 LNHNV, CDR2 YYDKDF (reference sequence). Trimming shortened V by 3 bases and J by 10 bases, and 10 bases separated the two germline ends. This chain's CDR3 is CATSRASGEQFF. In nucleotides, the CDR3 is TGTGCCACCAGCAGGGCTAGTGGGGAGCAGTTCTTC. The variable domain in full, with the rest retrieved from reference TRBV15 and TRBJ2-1, is DAMVIQNPRYQVTQFGKPVTLSCSQTLNHNVMYWYQQKSSQAPKLLFHYYDKDFNNEADTPDNFQSRRPNTSFCFLDIRSPGLGDTAMYLCATSRASGEQFFGPGTRLTVL.

The chain employs TRBV2 and TRBJ1-2; 9 bases map to TRBD1. The CDR3 covers 13 residues. With 8 bases clipped from V and 8 bases from J, the junction kept 9 bases outside the gene matches. Germline CDR1 is SNHLY and CDR2 is FYNNEI. Here the CDR3 DNA reads TGTGCCAGCGAATCGACAGGGGGTGCGGGCTACACCTTC. Translating gives CASESTGGAGYTF.

The chain carries TRBV19 and TRBJ1-5; D is ambiguous. CDR1 and CDR2 (germline): LNHDA, SQIVND (reference sequence). Between the trimmed V and J ends, which lost 7 bases and 3 bases, there was a span of 19 bases. The CDR3 runs to 16 residues. In nucleotides, the CDR3 is TGTGCCAGTACCCTAGCGGGCGGGAGAGACAATCAGCCCCAGCATTTT. Its translation: CASTLAGGRDNQPQHF.

Of note for this clone: The junction differs from germline at one of its ends, possibly a read error. Other DNA sequences within the sample encode an identical CDR3. This rearrangement joins TRBV7-9 to TRBJ2-7, with a possible D match to TRBD1 (6 bases). The CDR3 is 14 amino acids. The V gene's germline CDR1 is SEHNR and CDR2 FQNEAQ (reference sequence). For the CDR3, the DNA is TGCGCCAGCAGCTTGTTTCAGGGGCCCTACGAGCAGTACTTC. It is translated as CASSLFQGPYEQYF.